This T cell receptor beta chain was profiled in a study of blood T cell repertoires in COVID-19. This table comes from immunoSEQ multiplex PCR, and its TCRdb copy is limited to in-frame clones, with some not included. In the table there are under 250,000 clones, 65% to 85% of which are singletons. The ends were cut back, 6 bases at V and 2 bases at J, with 11 bases in the middle. From germline, CDR1 is MDHEN and CDR2 SYDVKM. The CDR3 has 14 amino acids. This receptor was taken from a man aged 45-65 years with active or convalescent COVID-19. Input material: peripheral blood. The V call is TRBV28, the J call TRBJ1-3; maybe TRBD1 (6 bases). The CDR3, as DNA: TGTGCCAGCAGGAAGGACAGTCCTGGAAACACCATATATTTT. It specifies CASRKDSPGNTIYF.